This paragraph covers one T cell receptor beta chain sequence. This specimen belongs to a study of CD8 T cells in ankylosing spondylitis. A quantitative 5'-RACE method, one with molecular barcodes, was used to make TCR beta libraries. MiXCR, applied by TCRdb to the 5' RACE reads, yields one record per CDR3 protein. This table has some 200,000 distinct CDR3 sequences, 9.5% to 15% appearing once. The junction had 10 bases not matched to a gene; V was cut back by 0 bases and J by 8 bases. Germline V CDR1 and CDR2: LNHNV, YYDKDF (reference sequence). The CDR3 runs to 16 residues. This chain links TRBV15 with TRBJ2-1, with 7 bases identical to TRBD2. What was sequenced was blood, either unsorted or a sorted T cell fraction (not recorded which). The sequence was obtained from a male donor with ankylosing spondylitis or in good health (not recorded which). The CDR3 bases are TGTGCCACCAGCAGAGAGGTGGCGGGAGATGACTATGAGCAGTTCTTC. Translation: CATSREVAGDDYEQFF.